The rows below give T cell receptor beta chains drawn from one sample of a study of neurological immune-mediated disorders. TCRdb used MiXCR to reprocess the 5' RACE reads, holding one entry per CDR3 protein. The sample holds roughly 75,000 distinct CDR3 sequences; 2.5% to 3% are singletons and the top ten take 0.95% to 1.3%. What was sequenced was PBMCs. The source is a woman aged 25-40 years with multiple sclerosis. Each CDR3 is given with its conserved first and last residue. A row's size may be missing; if present it is once, few, many or a size class.

>NA|TRBV11-1|13|TRBJ1-1
CASSPGAGRPAFF
>many|TRBV9|16|TRBJ1-3
CASSPDRTSSGNTIYF
>many|TRBV6-6|19|TRBJ1-1
CASSHPPTGTGGKGAEAFF
>many|TRBV12-3/TRBV12-4|14|TRBJ2-5
CASSFLSSQETQYF
>many|TRBV27|15|TRBJ2-1
CASSSLKRRGMEQFF
>many|TRBV29-1|13|TRBJ2-3
CSVLDSSTDTQYF
>many|TRBV2|16|TRBJ2-7
CASSGPGQVSSYEQYF
>many|TRBV7-9|15|TRBJ2-3
CASSQGQPSTDTQYF
>many|TRBV20-1|16|TRBJ1-5
CSARSLQGGYNQPQHF
>many|TRBV7-8|13|TRBJ2-1
CASSLRGPSLQFF
>many|TRBV5-1|14|TRBJ2-1
CASSRYGTTDEQFF
>many|TRBV12-3/TRBV12-4|15|TRBJ2-7
CASRVDSSVSYEQYF
>many|TRBV12-5|18|TRBJ1-2
CASGLVGSPWQLGYGYTF
>many|TRBV29-1|12|TRBJ1-1
CSVLRGGTEAFF
>many|TRBV5-6|13|TRBJ1-2
CASSLPQVVGYTF
>many|TRBV11-2|15|TRBJ1-1
CASSLAGQGNTEAFF
>NA|TRBV24-1|15|TRBJ2-2
CATSDFAGNTGELFF
>many|TRBV12-3/TRBV12-4|16|TRBJ1-5
CASSIRADRANQPQHF
>many|TRBV20-1|13|TRBJ2-7
CSAKWEGSYEQYF
>many|TRBV20-1|14|TRBJ1-5
CSATQVRSNQPQHF